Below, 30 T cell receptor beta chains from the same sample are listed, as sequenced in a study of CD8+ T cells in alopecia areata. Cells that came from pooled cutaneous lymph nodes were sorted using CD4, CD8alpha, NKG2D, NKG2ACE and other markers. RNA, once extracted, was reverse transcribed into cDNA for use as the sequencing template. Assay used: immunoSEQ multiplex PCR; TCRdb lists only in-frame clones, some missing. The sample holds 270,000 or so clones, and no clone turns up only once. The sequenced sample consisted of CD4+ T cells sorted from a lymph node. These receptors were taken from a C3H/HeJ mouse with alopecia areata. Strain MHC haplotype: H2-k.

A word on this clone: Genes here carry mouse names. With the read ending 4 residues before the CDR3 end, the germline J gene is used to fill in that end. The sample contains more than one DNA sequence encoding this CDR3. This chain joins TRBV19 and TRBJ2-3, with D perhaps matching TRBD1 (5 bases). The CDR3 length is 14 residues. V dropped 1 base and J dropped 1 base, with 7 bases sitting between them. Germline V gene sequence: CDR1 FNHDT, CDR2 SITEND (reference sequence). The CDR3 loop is CASSIRGGAETLYF. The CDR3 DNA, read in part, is TGTGCCAGCAGTATAAGGGGTGGTGCAGAA.

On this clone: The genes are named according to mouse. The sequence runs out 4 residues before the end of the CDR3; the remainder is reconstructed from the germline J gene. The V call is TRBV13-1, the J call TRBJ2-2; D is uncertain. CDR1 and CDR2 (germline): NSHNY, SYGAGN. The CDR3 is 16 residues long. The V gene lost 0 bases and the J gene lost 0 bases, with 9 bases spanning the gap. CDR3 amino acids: CASSDESLTNTGQLYF. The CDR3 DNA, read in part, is TGTGCCAGCAGTGATGAATCTCTTACAAACACCGGG.

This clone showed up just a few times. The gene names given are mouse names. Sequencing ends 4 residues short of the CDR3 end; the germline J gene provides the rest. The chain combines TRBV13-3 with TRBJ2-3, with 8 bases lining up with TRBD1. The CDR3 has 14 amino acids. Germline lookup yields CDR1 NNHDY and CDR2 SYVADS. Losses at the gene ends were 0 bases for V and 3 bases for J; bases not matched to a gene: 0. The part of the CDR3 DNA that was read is TGTGCCAGCAGTGATGGGGACAGGGCAGAA. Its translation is CASSDGDRAE. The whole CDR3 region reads CASSDGDRAETLYF.

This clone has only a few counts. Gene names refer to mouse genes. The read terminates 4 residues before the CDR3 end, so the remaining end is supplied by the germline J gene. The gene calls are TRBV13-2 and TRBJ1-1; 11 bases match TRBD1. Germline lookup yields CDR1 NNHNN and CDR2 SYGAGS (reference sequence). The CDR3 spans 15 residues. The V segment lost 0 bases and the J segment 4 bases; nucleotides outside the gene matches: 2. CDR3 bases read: TGTGCCAGCGGTGATGCTGGGACAGGGGGCACA. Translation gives CASGDAGTGGT. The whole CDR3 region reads CASGDAGTGGTEVFF.

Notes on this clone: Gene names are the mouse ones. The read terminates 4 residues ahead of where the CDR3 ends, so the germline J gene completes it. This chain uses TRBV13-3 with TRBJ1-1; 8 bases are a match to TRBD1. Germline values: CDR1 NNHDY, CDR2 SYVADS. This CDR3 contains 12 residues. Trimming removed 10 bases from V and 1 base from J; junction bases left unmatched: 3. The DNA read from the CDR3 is TGTGCCTCACAGGGGGGGAACACA. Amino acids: CASQGGNT. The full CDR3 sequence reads CASQGGNTEVFF.

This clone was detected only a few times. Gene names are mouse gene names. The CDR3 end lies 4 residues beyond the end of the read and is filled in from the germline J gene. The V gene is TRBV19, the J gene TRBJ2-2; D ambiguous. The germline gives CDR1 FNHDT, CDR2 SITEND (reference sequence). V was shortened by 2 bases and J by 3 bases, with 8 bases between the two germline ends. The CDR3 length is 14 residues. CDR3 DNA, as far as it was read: TGTGCCAGCAGTATGCAGATTTACACCGGG. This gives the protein CASSMQIYTG. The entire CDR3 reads CASSMQIYTGQLYF.

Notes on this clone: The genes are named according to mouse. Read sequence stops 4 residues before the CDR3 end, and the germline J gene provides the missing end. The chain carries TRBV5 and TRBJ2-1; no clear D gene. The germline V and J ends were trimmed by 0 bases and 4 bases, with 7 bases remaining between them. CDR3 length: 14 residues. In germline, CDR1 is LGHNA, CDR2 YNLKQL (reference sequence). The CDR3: CASSQDSQYAEQFF. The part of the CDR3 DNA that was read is TGTGCCAGCAGCCAAGATTCACAGTATGCT.

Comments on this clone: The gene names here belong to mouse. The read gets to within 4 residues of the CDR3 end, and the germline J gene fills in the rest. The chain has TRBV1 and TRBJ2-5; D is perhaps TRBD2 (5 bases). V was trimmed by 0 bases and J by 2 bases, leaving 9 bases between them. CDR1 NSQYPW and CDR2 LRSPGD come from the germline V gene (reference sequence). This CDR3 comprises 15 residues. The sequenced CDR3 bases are TGCACCTGCAGTGCAGATCTGGGCCCCCAAGAC. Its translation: CTCSADLGPQD. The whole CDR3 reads CTCSADLGPQDTQYF.

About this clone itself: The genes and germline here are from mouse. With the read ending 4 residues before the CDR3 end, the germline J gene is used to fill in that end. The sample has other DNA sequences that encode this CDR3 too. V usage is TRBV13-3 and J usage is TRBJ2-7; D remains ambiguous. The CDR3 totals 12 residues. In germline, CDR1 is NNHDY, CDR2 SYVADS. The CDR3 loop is CASSDPIYEQYF. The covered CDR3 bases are TGTGCCAGCAGTGATCCCATATAT.

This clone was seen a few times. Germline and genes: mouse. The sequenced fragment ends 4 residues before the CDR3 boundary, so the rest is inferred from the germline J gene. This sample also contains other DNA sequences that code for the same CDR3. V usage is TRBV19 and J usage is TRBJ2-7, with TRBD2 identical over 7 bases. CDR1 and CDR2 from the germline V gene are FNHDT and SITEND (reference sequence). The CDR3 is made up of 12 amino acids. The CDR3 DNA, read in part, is TGTGCCAGCAGTCCGACTGGGTAT. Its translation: CASSPTGY. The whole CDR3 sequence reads CASSPTGYEQYF.

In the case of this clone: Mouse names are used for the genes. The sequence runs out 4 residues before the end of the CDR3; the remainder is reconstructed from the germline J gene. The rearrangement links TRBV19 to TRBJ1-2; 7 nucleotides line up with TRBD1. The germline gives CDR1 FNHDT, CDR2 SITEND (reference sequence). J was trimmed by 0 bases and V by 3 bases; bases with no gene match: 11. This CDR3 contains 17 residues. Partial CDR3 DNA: TGTGCCAGCAGTAATTCCCGCCGACAGGGCCCAAACTCC. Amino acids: CASSNSRRQGPNS. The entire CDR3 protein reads CASSNSRRQGPNSDYTF.

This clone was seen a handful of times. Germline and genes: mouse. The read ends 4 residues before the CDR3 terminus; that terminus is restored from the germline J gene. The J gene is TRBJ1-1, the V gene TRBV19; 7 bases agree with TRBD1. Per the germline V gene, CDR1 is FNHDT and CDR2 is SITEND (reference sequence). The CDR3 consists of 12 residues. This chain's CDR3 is CASSSGQSEVFF. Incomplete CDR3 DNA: TGTGCCAGCAGTTCGGGACAGTCA.

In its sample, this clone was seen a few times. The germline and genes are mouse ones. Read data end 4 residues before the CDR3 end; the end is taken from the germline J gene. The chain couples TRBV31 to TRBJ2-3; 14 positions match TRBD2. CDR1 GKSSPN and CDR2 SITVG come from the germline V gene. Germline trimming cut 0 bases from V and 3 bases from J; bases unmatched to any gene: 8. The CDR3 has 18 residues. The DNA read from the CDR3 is TGTGCCTGGAGTCTAGTCCGCCGGGACTGGGGGGGCGCAGAA. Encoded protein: CAWSLVRRDWGGAE. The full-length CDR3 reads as CAWSLVRRDWGGAETLYF.

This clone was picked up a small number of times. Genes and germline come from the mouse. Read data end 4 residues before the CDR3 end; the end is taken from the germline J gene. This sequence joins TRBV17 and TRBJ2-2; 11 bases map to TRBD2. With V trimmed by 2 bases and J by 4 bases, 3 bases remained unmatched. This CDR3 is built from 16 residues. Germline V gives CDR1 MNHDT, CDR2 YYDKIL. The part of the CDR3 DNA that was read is TGTGCTAGCAGTAGACGGGACTGGGGGCTCACCGGG. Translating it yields CASSRRDWGLTG. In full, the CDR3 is CASSRRDWGLTGQLYF.

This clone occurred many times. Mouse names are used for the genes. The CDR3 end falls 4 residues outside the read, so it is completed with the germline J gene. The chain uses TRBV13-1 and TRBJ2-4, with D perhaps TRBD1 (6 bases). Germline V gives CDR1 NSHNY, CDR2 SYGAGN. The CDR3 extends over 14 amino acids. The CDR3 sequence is CASSGNREGNTLYF. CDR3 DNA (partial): TGTGCCAGCAGTGGGAACAGGGAGGGAAAC.

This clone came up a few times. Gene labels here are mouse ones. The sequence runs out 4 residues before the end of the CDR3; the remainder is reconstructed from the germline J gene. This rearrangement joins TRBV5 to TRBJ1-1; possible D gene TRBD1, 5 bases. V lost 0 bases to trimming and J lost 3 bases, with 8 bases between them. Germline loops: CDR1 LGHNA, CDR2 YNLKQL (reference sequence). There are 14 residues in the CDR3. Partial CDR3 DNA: TGTGCCAGCAGCCAAGACAGGGAGGACACA. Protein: CASSQDREDT. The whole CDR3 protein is CASSQDREDTEVFF.

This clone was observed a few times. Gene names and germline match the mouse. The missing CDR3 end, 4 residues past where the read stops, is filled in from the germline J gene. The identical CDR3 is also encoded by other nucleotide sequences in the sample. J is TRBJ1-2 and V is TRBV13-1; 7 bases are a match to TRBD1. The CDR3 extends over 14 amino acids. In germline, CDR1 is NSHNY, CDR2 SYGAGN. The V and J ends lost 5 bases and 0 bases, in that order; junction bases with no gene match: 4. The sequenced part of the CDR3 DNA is TGTGCCAGCAGATCCGGGACAGCAAACTCC. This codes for CASRSGTANS. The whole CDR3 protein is CASRSGTANSDYTF.

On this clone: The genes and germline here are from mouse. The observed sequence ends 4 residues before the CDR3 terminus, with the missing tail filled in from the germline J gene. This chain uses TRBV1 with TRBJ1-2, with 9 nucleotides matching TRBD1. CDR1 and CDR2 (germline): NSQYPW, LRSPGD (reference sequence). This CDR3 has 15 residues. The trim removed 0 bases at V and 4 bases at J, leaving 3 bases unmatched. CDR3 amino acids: CTCSAEQGAVSDYTF. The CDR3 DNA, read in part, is TGCACCTGCAGTGCAGAACAGGGGGCGGTCTCC.

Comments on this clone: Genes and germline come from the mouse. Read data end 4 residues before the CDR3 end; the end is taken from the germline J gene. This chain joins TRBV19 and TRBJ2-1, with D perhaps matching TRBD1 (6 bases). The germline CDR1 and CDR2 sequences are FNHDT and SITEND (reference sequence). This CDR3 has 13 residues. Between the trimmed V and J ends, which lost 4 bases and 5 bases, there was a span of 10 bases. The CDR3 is CASSPGQNAEQFF. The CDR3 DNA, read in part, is TGTGCCAGCAGTCCGGGACAAAATGCT.

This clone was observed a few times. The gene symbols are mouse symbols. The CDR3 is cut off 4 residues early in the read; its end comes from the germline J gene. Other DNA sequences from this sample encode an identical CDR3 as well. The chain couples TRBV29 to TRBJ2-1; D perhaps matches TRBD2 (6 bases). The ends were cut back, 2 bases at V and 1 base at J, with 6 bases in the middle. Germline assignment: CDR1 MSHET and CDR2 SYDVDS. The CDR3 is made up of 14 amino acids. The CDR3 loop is CASSLGGNYAEQFF. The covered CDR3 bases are TGTGCTAGCAGTTTAGGGGGGAACTATGCT. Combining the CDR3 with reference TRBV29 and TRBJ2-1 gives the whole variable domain DMKVTQMPRYLIKRMGENVLLECGQDMSHETMYWYRQDPGLGLQLIYISYDVDSNSEGDIPKGYRVSRKKREHFSLILDSAKTNQTSVYFCASSLGGNYAEQFFGPGTRLTVL.

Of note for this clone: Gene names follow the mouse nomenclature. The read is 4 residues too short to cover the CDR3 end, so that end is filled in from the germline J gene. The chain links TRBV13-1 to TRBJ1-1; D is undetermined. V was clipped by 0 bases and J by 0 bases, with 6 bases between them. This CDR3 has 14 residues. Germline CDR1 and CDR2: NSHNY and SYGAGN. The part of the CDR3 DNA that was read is TGTGCCAGCAGTGATGCACTCACAAACACA. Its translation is CASSDALTNT. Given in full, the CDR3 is CASSDALTNTEVFF.

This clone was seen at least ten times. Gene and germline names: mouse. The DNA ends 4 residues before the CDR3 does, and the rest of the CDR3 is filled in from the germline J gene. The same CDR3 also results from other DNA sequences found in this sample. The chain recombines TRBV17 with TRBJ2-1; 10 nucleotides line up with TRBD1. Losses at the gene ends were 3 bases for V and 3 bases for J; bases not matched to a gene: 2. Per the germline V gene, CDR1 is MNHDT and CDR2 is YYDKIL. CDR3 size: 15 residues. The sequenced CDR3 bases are TGTGCTAGCAGTAGGGGGGACAGGGGCTATGCT. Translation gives CASSRGDRGYA. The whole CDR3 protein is CASSRGDRGYAEQFF.

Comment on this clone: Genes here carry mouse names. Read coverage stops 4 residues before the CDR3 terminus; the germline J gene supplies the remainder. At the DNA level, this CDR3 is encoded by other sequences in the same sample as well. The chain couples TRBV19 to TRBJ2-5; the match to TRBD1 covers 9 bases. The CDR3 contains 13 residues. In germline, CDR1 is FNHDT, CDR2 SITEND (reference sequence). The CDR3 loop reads CASSKQGADTQYF. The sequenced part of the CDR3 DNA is TGTGCCAGCAGTAAACAGGGGGCCGAC.

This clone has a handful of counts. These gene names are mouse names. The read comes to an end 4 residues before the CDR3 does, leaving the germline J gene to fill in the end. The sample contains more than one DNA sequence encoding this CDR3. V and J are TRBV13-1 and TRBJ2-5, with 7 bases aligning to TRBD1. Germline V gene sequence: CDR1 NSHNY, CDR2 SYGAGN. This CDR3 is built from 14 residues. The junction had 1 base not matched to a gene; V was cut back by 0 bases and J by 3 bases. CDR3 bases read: TGTGCCAGCAGTGATGAGGGACAGCAAGAC. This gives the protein CASSDEGQQD. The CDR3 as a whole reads CASSDEGQQDTQYF.

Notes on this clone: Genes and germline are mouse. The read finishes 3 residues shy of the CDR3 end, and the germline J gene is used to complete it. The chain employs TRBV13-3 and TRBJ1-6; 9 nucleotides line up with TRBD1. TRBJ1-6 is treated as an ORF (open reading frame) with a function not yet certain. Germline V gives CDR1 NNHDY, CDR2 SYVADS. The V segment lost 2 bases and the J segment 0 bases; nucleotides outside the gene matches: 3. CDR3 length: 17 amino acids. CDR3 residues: CASSETGGGSYNSPLYF. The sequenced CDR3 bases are TGTGCCAGCAGTGAGACAGGGGGGGGTTCCTATAATTCGCCC.

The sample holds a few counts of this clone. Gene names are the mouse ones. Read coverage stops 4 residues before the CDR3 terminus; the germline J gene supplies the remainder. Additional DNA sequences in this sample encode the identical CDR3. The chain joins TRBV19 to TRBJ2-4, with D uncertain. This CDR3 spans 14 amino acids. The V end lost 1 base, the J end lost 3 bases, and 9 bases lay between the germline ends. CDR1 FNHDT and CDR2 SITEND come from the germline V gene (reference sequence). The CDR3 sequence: CASSIRLGQNTLYF. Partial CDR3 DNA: TGTGCCAGCAGTATAAGGCTAGGGCAAAAC.

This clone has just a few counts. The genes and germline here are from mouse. CDR3 loop: CASSSGISDYTF. The DNA read from the CDR3 is TGTGCCAGCAGCTCAGGGATCTCC. This chain uses TRBV4 with TRBJ1-2, with a possible D match to TRBD1 (5 bases). Read coverage stops 4 residues before the CDR3 terminus; the germline J gene supplies the remainder. The CDR3 is 12 residues long. Germline CDR1 is LGHDT and CDR2 is YNNKQL (reference sequence). V was pared by 4 bases and J by 4 bases, with 7 bases between.

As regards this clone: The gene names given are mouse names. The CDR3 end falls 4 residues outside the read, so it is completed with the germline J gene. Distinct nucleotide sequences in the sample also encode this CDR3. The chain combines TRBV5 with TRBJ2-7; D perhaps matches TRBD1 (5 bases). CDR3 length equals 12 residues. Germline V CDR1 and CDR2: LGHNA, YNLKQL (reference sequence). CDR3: CASSLDSYEQYF. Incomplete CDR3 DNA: TGTGCCAGCAGCCTCGACAGTTAT.

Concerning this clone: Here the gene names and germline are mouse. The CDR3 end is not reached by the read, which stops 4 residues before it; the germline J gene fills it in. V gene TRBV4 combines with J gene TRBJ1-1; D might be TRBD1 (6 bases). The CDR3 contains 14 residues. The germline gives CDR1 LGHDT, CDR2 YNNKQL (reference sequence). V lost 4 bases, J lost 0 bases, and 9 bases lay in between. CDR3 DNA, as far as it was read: TGTGCCAGCAGCTGGGACATTGCAAACACA. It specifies CASSWDIANT. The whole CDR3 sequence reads CASSWDIANTEVFF.

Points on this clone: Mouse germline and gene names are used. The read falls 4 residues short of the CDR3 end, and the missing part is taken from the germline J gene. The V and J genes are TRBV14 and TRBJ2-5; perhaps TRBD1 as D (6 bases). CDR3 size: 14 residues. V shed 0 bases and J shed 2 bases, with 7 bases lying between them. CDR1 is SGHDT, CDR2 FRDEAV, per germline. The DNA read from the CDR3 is TGTGCCAGCAGTTTCTTGGACAGCCAAGAC. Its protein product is CASSFLDSQD. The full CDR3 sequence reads CASSFLDSQDTQYF.